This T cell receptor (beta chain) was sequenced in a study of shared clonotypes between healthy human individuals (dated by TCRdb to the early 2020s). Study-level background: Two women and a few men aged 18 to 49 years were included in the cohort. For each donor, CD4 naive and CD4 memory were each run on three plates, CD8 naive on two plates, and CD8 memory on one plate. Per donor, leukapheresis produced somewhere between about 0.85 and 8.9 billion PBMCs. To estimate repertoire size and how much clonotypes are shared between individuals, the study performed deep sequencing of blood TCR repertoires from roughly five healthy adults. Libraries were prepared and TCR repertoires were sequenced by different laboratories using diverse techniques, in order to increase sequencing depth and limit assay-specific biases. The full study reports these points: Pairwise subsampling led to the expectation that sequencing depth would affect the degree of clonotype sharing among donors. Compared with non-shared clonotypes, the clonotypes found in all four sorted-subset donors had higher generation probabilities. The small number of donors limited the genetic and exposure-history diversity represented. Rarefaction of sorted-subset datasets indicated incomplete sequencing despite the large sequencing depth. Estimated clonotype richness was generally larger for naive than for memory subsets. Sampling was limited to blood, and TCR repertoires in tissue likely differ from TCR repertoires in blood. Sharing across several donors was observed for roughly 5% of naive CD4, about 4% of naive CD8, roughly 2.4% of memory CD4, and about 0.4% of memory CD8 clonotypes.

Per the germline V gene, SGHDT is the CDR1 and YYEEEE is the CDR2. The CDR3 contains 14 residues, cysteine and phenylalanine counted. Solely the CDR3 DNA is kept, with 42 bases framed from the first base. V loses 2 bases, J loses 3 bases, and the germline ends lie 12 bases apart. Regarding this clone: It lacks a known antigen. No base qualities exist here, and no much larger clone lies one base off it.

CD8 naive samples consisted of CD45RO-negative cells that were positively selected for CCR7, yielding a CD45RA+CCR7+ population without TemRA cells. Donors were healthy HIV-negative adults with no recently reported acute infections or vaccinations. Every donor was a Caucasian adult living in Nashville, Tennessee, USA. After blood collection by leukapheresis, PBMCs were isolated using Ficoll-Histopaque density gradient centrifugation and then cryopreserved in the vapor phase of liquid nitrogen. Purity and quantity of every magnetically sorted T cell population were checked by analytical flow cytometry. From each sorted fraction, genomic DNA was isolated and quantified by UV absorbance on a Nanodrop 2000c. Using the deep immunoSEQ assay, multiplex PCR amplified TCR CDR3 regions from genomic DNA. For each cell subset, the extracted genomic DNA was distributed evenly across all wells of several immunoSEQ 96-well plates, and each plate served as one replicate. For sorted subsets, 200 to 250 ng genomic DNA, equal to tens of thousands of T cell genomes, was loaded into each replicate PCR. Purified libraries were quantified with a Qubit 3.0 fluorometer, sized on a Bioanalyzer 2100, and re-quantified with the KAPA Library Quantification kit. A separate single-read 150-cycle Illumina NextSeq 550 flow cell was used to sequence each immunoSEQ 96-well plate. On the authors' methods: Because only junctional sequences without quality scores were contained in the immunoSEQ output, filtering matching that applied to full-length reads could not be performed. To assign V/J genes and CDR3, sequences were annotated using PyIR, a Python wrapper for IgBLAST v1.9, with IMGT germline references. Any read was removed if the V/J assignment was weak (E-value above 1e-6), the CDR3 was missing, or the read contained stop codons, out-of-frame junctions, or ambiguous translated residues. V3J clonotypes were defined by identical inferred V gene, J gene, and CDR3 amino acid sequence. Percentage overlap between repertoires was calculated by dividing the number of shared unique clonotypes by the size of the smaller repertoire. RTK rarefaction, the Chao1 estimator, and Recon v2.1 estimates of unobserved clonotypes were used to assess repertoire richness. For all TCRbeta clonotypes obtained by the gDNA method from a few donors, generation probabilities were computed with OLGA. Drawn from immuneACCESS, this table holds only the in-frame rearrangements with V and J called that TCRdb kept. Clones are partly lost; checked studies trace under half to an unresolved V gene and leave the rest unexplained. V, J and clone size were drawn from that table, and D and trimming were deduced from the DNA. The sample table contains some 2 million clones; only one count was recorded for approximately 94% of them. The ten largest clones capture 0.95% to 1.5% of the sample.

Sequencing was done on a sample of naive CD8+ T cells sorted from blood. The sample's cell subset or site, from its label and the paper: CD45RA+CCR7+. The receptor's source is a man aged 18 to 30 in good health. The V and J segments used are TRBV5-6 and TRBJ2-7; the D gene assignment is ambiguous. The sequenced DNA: TGTGCCAGCAGCTTTCCCGGCGGTGACTACGAGCAGTACTTC. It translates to CASSFPGGDYEQYF. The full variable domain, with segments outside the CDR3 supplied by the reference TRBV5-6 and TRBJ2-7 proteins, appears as DAGVTQSPTHLIKTRGQQVTLRCSPKSGHDTVSWYQQALGQGPQFIFQYYEEEERQRGNFPDRFSGHQFPNYSSELNVNALLLGDSALYLCASSFPGGDYEQYFGPGTRLTVT.